Shown below are 29 T cell receptor beta chains from a single sample sequenced in a study of post-analysis software for immune sequencing data. Whole-study findings and limits: Comparison of patients with controls showed four or five TRBV segments more frequent in patients, TRBV5-6, TRBV5-1 and TRBV20-1 among them.

These TCRs' antigens remain unknown. Unique molecular identifiers had been added to the TCR beta cDNA libraries. A single record per CDR3 protein comes from TCRdb applying MiXCR to the PCR reads. There are about 810,000 distinct CDR3 sequences in the sample; 53% occur only once, and under 6% lies in the top ten. Input material: blood. These TCRs come from a girl aged 5 to 17 with multiple sclerosis.

This clonotype showed up just a few times. V and J are TRBV5-1 and TRBJ2-4; TRBD2 matches 9 bases. The J call may be incorrect, as the DNA end agrees better with TRBJ2-7. Per the germline V gene, CDR1 is SGHRS and CDR2 is YFSETQ. This CDR3 is built from 14 residues. CDR3 in DNA: TGCGCCAGCAGCTTGTTAGCGGGAGTTCCCGAGCAGTACTTC. Amino acid sequence: CASSLLAGVPEQYF.

This clonotype was observed a few times. The J gene is TRBJ1-2, the V gene TRBV12-3 or TRBV12-4; D uncertain. The V end was cut by 3 bases, the J end by 8 bases, with 10 bases between. The CDR3 length is 12 residues. The CDR3 spells CASSLIPGGYTF. CDR3 bases: TGTGCCAGCAGTTTGATACCTGGGGGCTACACCTTC.

This clonotype was picked up one time. This chain links TRBV6-1 with TRBJ2-3; possibly TRBD1 or TRBD2 for D (5 bases each). The ends were cut back, 1 base at V and 1 base at J, with 9 bases in the middle. The CDR3 has 15 amino acids. CDR1 is MNHNS, CDR2 SASEGT, per germline. The CDR3 bases are TGTGCCAGCAGTGAAGGGTTGGGGGGCACAGATACGCAGTATTTT. It codes for CASSEGLGGTDTQYF.

The chain couples TRBV5-1 to TRBJ2-5; 7 bases agree with TRBD1. Trimming cost V 5 bases and J 1 base; bases outside gene matches: 5. CDR3 length: 14 residues. The germline CDR1 and CDR2 sequences are SGHRS and YFSETQ. CDR3 sequence reads: CASRRQGLQETQYF. The DNA of the CDR3 is TGCGCCAGCAGACGACAGGGCCTCCAAGAGACCCAGTACTTC.

The chain is built from TRBV18 and TRBJ2-1, with TRBD2 identical over 7 bases. CDR3 size: 16 residues. Germline CDR1 is KGHSH and CDR2 is LQKENI. V lost 6 bases, J lost 1 base, and 9 bases stayed unmatched. The CDR3 reads CASSLLPAGSYNEQFF. CDR3 DNA sequence: TGTGCCAGCTCCCTTCTTCCAGCGGGGTCCTACAATGAGCAGTTCTTC. The full variable domain, its missing parts supplied by reference TRBV18 and TRBJ2-1, is NAGVMQNPRHLVRRRGQEARLRCSPMKGHSHVYWYRQLPEEGLKFMVYLQKENIIDESGMPKERFSAEFPKEGPSILRIQQVVRGDSAAYFCASSLLPAGSYNEQFFGPGTRLTVL.

The chain uses TRBV20-1 and TRBJ2-3; TRBD2 aligns across 8 bases. Per the germline V gene, CDR1 is DFQATT and CDR2 is SNEGSKA (reference sequence). V was pared by 5 bases and J by 8 bases, with 18 bases of the junction left unmatched. The CDR3 spans 16 residues. This CDR3 reads CSAPYLLREGQGTQYF. DNA of the CDR3: TGCAGTGCTCCCTATCTACTTCGGGAGGGCCAGGGTACGCAGTATTTT.

This clonotype has only a few counts. The rearrangement uses TRBV7-3 and TRBJ1-2, with unresolved D. There are 14 residues in the CDR3. The V gene's germline CDR1 is SGHTA and CDR2 FQGTGA. The ends were cut back, 2 bases at V and 4 bases at J, with 11 bases in the middle. DNA for the CDR3: TGTGCCAGCAGCTTAGCCCCTGGCCGCTATGGCTACACCTTC. It translates to CASSLAPGRYGYTF.

This clonotype was counted a single time. The chain joins TRBV29-1 to TRBJ2-7, with TRBD1 identical over 10 bases. Germline trimming cut 3 bases from V and 3 bases from J; bases unmatched to any gene: 8. The germline V gene encodes CDR1 SQVTM and CDR2 ANQGSEA. The length of the CDR3 is 15 residues. The CDR3 DNA sequence: TGCAGCGTTGACGCGGGACAGGGGAATATCTACGAGCAGTACTTC. Amino acids: CSVDAGQGNIYEQYF.

This clonotype was seen only once. The V call is TRBV28, the J call TRBJ2-4; the match to TRBD1 covers 9 bases. The end of the DNA aligns better with TRBJ2-7, so the J call may be wrong. The germline V gene has CDR1 MDHEN and CDR2 SYDVKM. The CDR3 runs 18 residues. CDR3 residues: CASSLSRDRGSEADEQYF. DNA for the CDR3: TGTGCCAGCAGTTTGTCCCGTGACAGGGGGTCGGAGGCGGACGAGCAGTACTTC.

The CDR3 bases are TGCAGCGTTGAAGAGGGTCCGGCGGCCCAGTACTTC. Translating gives CSVEEGPAAQYF. The chain has TRBV29-1 and TRBJ2-5; no definite D call. This CDR3 region has 12 residues. The V end was cut by 0 bases, the J end by 9 bases, with 11 bases between. The germline gives CDR1 SQVTM, CDR2 ANQGSEA.

The chain is built from TRBV10-3 and TRBJ2-1, with TRBD1 matching over 7 bases. CDR1 and CDR2 (germline): ENHRY, SYGVKD. J lost 10 bases, V lost 3 bases, and 12 bases had no gene match. The CDR3 runs to 15 residues. The CDR3 sequence: CAISDEGAALEEQFF. Written as DNA, the CDR3 is TGTGCCATCAGTGATGAGGGGGCCGCCTTGGAGGAGCAGTTCTTC.

V usage is TRBV5-5 and J usage is TRBJ2-3, with 7 bases lining up with TRBD2. The CDR3 consists of 15 residues. CDR1 and CDR2 from the germline V gene are SGHKS and YYEKEE (reference sequence). V lost 1 base and J lost 1; bases outside the gene matches: 3. CDR3 sequence (DNA): TGTGCCAGCAGCTTGCGGGAGGTACGCACAGATACGCAGTATTTT. Translated, it gives CASSLREVRTDTQYF.

This chain uses TRBV28 with TRBJ2-1, with D maybe TRBD1 (5 bases). Germline CDR1 MDHEN, CDR2 SYDVKM. V was pared by 8 bases and J by 8 bases, with 13 bases between. CDR3 length: 12 residues. The CDR3 DNA reads as TGTGCCAGCCGAAACCAGGGTGATGAGCAGTTCTTC. Translated: CASRNQGDEQFF.

Written as DNA, the CDR3 is TGTGCCAGTAGTAGGCATCGGGACACCCTCACCTATGGCTACACCTTC. Translation: CASSRHRDTLTYGYTF. The chain is built from TRBV19 and TRBJ1-2; TRBD1 might be the D (6 bases). CDR3 length: 16 amino acids. V dropped 4 bases and J dropped 4 bases, with 19 bases sitting between them. Germline assignment: CDR1 LNHDA and CDR2 SQIVND (reference sequence).

The genes are TRBV3-1 and TRBJ2-3; D is perhaps TRBD2 (6 bases). The CDR3 covers 14 residues. Germline V gene sequence: CDR1 LGHDT, CDR2 YNNKEL (reference sequence). V shed 1 base and J shed 5 bases, with 10 bases lying between them. CDR3 in DNA: TGTGCCAGCAGCCAAGTGGCCGGGAGAGATACGCAGTATTTT. Its translation: CASSQVAGRDTQYF.

This clonotype was seen a single time. CDR3 sequence reads: CASRTTGGIYEQYF. The CDR3 DNA follows: TGTGCCAGCAGAACTACGGGGGGCATCTACGAGCAGTACTTC. The chain is built from TRBV11-2 and TRBJ2-5; D is perhaps TRBD2 (7 bases). The J call is in doubt because the DNA end fits TRBJ2-7 better. CDR1 is SGHAT, CDR2 FQNNGV, per germline. The CDR3 loop spans 14 amino acids.

This clonotype has a handful of counts. The rearrangement links TRBV20-1 to TRBJ2-7, with D unresolved. The V and J ends lost 4 bases and 5 bases respectively, with 21 bases between them. The CDR3 loop spans 15 amino acids. Germline assignment: CDR1 DFQATT and CDR2 SNEGSKA (reference sequence). The CDR3 protein is CSATGEAKGIHEQYF. In DNA form, the CDR3 reads TGCAGTGCTACTGGCGAGGCCAAAGGAATCCACGAGCAGTACTTC.

This sequence joins TRBV6-6 and TRBJ2-1; D is perhaps TRBD1 (5 bases). Germline-derived CDR1 and CDR2 are MNHNY and SVGAGI (reference sequence). The CDR3 consists of 14 residues. V was trimmed by 2 bases and J by 4 bases, leaving 9 bases between them. The CDR3 coding sequence is TGTGCCAGCAGTTACGGCAGGGTTTACAATGAGCAGTTCTTC. Translating gives CASSYGRVYNEQFF.

In this sample, this clonotype turned up a few times. The chain carries TRBV5-1 and TRBJ2-3; no firm D call. From germline, CDR1 is SGHRS and CDR2 YFSETQ. The CDR3 runs to 15 residues. V lost 0 bases, J lost 0 bases, and 8 bases lay in between. The CDR3 sequence is CASSLGSSSTDTQYF. For the CDR3, the DNA is TGCGCCAGCAGCTTGGGCAGCTCTAGCACAGATACGCAGTATTTT.

The V gene is TRBV10-3, the J gene TRBJ2-5; 11 nucleotides match TRBD2. The assigned J gene may be wrong: the sequence end matches TRBJ2-7 better. This CDR3 has 17 residues. The germline CDR1 and CDR2 sequences are ENHRY and SYGVKD. For the CDR3, the DNA is TGTGCCATCGCGACTAGCGGGAAGGCTTCGAATGGGTCCGAGCAGTACTTC. Translating it yields CAIATSGKASNGSEQYF.

The chain links TRBV20-1 to TRBJ1-4; D is ambiguous. V shed 5 bases and J shed 11 bases, with 12 bases lying between them. Germline CDR1 reads DFQATT; CDR2 reads SNEGSKA (reference sequence). The CDR3 is 11 residues long. For the CDR3, the DNA is TGCAGTGCTTCGAAGGTAGAGAAACTGTTTTTT. Protein sequence: CSASKVEKLFF.

The rearrangement joins TRBV28 to TRBJ1-2; 8 bases line up with TRBD1. The germline CDR1 and CDR2 sequences are MDHEN and SYDVKM. V lost 6 bases and J lost 8; bases outside the gene matches: 5. The CDR3 runs 12 residues. The DNA for the CDR3 is TGTGCCAGCAGCCCAGGGGGCTGGGGCTACACCTTC. Translating it yields CASSPGGWGYTF.

V is TRBV2 and J is TRBJ1-4; TRBD1 is a possible D gene (5 bases). This CDR3 has 14 amino acids. The germline V gene has CDR1 SNHLY and CDR2 FYNNEI. V shed 6 bases and J shed 8 bases, with 16 bases lying between them. CDR3 loop: CASSVGGDREKLFF. For the CDR3, the DNA is TGTGCCAGCAGCGTCGGGGGGGATCGGGAAAAACTGTTTTTT.

The rearrangement joins TRBV4-2 to TRBJ2-6; D remains unclear. CDR3 size: 17 residues. Trimming pared 0 bases from V and 6 bases from J, leaving 15 bases between. Germline V gives CDR1 LGHNA, CDR2 YNFKEQ. The CDR3 nucleotides read TGTGCCAGCAGCCAAGATCGTTCAGCCCAGGCGGCCAACGTCCTGACTTTC. Translating it yields CASSQDRSAQAANVLTF.

This rearrangement joins TRBV27 to TRBJ1-6; maybe TRBD1 (6 bases). This CDR3 is 18 amino acids long. Trimming took off 5 bases at V and 2 bases at J, with 19 bases between the two ends. Germline V gene sequence: CDR1 MNHEY, CDR2 SMNVEV (reference sequence). The CDR3 reads CASSDASRGRPYNSPLHF. The CDR3, as DNA: TGTGCCAGCAGTGACGCCTCCAGGGGCCGACCCTATAATTCACCCCTCCACTTT.

The V call is TRBV20-1, the J call TRBJ2-1; 8 bases are shared with TRBD1. V shed 1 base and J 4 bases; nucleotides not matched to a gene: 3. CDR1 DFQATT and CDR2 SNEGSKA come from the germline V gene (reference sequence). This CDR3 comprises 14 residues. DNA for the CDR3: TGCAGTGCTAGAGTGGGACAGGCATACAATGAGCAGTTCTTC. It translates to CSARVGQAYNEQFF.

V usage is TRBV6-5 and J usage is TRBJ2-3, with TRBD2 identical over 9 bases. The CDR3 is 18 residues long. Germline V CDR1 and CDR2: MNHEY, SVGAGI. V lost 0 bases, J lost 3 bases, and 10 bases stayed unmatched. The CDR3: CASSYSTLLAGLTDTQYF. CDR3 DNA sequence: TGTGCCAGCAGTTACTCGACCCTGCTAGCGGGATTGACAGATACGCAGTATTTT.

The chain links TRBV20-1 to TRBJ2-1, with D unclear. V lost 0 bases and J 6 bases, leaving 6 bases between the germline ends. Germline values: CDR1 DFQATT, CDR2 SNEGSKA (reference sequence). The CDR3 has 12 residues. The CDR3 is CSARDQPNEQFF. In DNA, the CDR3 is TGCAGTGCTAGAGATCAGCCCAATGAGCAGTTCTTC.

This rearrangement joins TRBV29-1 to TRBJ1-2; D is perhaps TRBD1 (6 bases). CDR3 length equals 13 residues. Deletions cut 5 bases from V and 8 bases from J, with 18 bases between. From germline, CDR1 is SQVTM and CDR2 ANQGSEA. The CDR3 loop reads CSVWGQQAEGYTF. CDR3 coding DNA: TGCAGCGTTTGGGGACAACAAGCTGAGGGCTACACCTTC.